This record concerns one T cell receptor beta chain sequence. What it binds is not known. The CDR3 is 12 amino acids. V shed 2 bases, J shed 5 bases, and the junction held 0 bases outside the gene matches. Germline CDR1 reads KGHSH; CDR2 reads LQKENI. Here immunoSEQ multiplex PCR was the method, and the copy in TCRdb shows in-frame clones only, minus some. The repertoire includes some 120,000 clones, about nine tenths of them detected once, and around 6.9% sits in the top ten. The record originates from a study of T cell responses to AZD1222 COVID-19 vaccine. Findings of the study overall: Vaccine-related CD4 TCRs covered spike, predominating at 160-218 and 743-854. No day 14 peak samples; only post-peak repertoires were characterized. Spike-specific TCRs gained breadth and depth after people received two AZD1222 doses. There were mostly white British donors and more females than males, and clonal diversity was possibly underestimated.

Source: peripheral blood, taken on day 0 of AZD1222 vaccination. The genes are TRBV18 and TRBJ2-7, with 7 bases matching TRBD2. The sequence was collected from an adult in good health. In nucleotides, the CDR3 is TGTGCCAGCTCACCAACTAGCGACGAGCAGTACTTC. This codes for CASSPTSDEQYF.